This TCR beta chain was profiled in a study of PD-L1 blockade in urothelial cancer. The wider study: Prior chemotherapy in patients spanned 0 to 3 regimens. Researchers looked at the blood 3 weeks (second dose) and 6 weeks after treatment began.

TCRdb keeps only in-frame clones here, not all; method: immunoSEQ multiplex PCR. The table shows 80,000 to 100,000 clones, with about 80% occurring only once. The cohort comprised individuals with locally advanced or metastatic urothelial carcinoma. Per the germline V gene, CDR1 is SGHTA and CDR2 is FQGNSA. This CDR3 is built from 13 residues. Trimming took 0 bases from V and 4 from J, leaving 4 bases between them. The material was PBMCs, obtained around atezolizumab (anti-PD-L1) treatment. V usage is TRBV7-2 and J usage is TRBJ1-3; D is unclear. This TCR was recovered from a man aged 65-85 years with urothelial cancer. The CDR3 sequence: CASSLAGGNTIYF. The CDR3, as DNA: TGTGCCAGCAGCTTAGCCGGGGGAAACACCATATATTTT.